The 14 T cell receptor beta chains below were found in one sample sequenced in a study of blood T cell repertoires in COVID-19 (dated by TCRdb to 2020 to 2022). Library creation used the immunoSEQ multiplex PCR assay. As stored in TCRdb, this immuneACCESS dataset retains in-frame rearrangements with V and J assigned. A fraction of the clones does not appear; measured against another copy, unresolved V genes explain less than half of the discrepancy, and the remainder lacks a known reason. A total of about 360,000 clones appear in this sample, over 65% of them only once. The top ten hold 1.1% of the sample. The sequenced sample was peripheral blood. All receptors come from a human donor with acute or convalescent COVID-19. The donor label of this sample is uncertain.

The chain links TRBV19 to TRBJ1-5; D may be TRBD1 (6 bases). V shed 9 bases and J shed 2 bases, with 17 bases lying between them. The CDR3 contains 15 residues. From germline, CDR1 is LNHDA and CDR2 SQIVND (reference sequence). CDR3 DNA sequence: TGTGCCAGCGGGAGGGGGGGCATGGGCAATCAGCCCCAGCATTTT. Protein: CASGRGGMGNQPQHF.

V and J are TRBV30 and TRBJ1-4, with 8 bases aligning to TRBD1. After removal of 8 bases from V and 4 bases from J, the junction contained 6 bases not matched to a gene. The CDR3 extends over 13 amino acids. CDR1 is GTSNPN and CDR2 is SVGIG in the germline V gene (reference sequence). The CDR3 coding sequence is TGTGCCGCCCCGGGACAGGTTAATGAAAAACTGTTTTTT. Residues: CAAPGQVNEKLFF.

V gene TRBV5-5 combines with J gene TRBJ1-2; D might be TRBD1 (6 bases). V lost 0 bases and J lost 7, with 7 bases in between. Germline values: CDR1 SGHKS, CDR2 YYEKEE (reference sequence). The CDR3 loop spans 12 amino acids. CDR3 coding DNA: TGTGCCAGCAGCTTGGACAGGGTTGGCTACACCTTC. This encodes CASSLDRVGYTF.

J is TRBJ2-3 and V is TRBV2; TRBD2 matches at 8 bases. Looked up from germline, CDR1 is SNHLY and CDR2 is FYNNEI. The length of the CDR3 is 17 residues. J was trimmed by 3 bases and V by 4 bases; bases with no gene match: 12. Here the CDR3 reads CASSVGDGGRTTDTQYF. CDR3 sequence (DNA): TGTGCCAGCAGTGTAGGGGACGGCGGGAGGACTACAGATACGCAGTATTTT.

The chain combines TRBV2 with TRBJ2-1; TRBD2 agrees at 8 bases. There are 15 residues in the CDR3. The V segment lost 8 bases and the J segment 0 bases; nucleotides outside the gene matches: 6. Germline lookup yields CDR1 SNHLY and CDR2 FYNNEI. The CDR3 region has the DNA TGTGCCAGCTTCGCGGGGGGCAGCTCCTACAATGAGCAGTTCTTC. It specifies CASFAGGSSYNEQFF.

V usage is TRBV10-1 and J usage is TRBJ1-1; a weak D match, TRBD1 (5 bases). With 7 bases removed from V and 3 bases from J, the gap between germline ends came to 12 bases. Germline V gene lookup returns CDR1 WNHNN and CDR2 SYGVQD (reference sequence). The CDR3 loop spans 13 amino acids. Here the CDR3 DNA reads TGCGCCAGCACCAGGACACAAGACACTGAAGCTTTCTTT. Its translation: CASTRTQDTEAFF.

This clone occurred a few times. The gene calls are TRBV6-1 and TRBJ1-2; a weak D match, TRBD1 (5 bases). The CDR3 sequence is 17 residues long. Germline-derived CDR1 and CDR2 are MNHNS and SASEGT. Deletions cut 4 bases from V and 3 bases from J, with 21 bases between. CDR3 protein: CASSGKAGTHPYYGYTF. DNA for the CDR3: TGTGCCAGCAGTGGGAAGGCGGGGACGCATCCCTACTATGGCTACACCTTC.

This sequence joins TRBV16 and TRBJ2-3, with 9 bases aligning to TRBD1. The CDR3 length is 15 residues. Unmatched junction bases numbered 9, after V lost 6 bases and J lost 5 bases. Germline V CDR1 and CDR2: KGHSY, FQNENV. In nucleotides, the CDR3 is TGTGCCAGCAGTCCTCGGGACAGGGTTAAAGATACGCAGTATTTT. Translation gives CASSPRDRVKDTQYF. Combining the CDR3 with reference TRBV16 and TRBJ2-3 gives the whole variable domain GEEVAQTPKHLVRGEGQKAKLYCAPIKGHSYVFWYQQVLKNEFKFLISFQNENVFDETGMPKERFSAKCLPNSPCSLEIQATKLEDSAVYFCASSPRDRVKDTQYFGPGTRLTVL.

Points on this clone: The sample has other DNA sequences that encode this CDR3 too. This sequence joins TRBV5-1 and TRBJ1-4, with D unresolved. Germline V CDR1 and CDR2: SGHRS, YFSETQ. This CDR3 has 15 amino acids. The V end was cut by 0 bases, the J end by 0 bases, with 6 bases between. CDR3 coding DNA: TGCGCCAGCAGCTTGGTAGGAGCAACTAATGAAAAACTGTTTTTT. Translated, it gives CASSLVGATNEKLFF.

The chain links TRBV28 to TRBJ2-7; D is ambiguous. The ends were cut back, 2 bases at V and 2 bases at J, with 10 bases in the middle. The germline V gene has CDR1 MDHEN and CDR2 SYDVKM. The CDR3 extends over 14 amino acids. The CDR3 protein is CASSLIGVTYEQYF. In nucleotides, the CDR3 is TGTGCCAGCAGTTTAATCGGTGTTACCTACGAGCAGTACTTC.

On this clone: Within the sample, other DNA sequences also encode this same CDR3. CDR3 amino acids: CASSRDRDNSPLHF. Written as DNA, the CDR3 is TGTGCCAGCTCACGGGACAGAGATAATTCACCCCTCCACTTT. V is TRBV18 and J is TRBJ1-6; TRBD1 matches 7 bases. CDR3 length: 14 residues. The V gene end was trimmed by 4 bases and the J gene end by 5 bases; junction bases not matched to a gene: 2. In germline, CDR1 is KGHSH, CDR2 LQKENI.

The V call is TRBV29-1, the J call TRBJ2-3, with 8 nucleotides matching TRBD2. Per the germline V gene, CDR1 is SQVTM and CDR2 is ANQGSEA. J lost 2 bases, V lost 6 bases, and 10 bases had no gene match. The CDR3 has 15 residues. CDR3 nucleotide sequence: TGCAGCGTAGCTCCGGTCGGGGGGGTCACAGATACGCAGTATTTT. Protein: CSVAPVGGVTDTQYF.

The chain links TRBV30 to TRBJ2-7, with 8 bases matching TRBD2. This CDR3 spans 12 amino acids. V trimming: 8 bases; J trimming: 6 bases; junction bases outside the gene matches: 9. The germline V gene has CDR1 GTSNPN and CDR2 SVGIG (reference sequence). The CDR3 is CARGSGGREQYF. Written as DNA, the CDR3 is TGTGCCCGGGGGTCGGGGGGGCGCGAGCAGTACTTC.

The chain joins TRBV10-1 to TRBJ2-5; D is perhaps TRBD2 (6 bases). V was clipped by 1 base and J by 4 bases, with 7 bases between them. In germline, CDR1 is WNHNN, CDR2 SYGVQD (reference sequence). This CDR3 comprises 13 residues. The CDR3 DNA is TGCGCCAGCAGTGAGTTCGGGGGAGAGACCCAGTACTTC. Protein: CASSEFGGETQYF.